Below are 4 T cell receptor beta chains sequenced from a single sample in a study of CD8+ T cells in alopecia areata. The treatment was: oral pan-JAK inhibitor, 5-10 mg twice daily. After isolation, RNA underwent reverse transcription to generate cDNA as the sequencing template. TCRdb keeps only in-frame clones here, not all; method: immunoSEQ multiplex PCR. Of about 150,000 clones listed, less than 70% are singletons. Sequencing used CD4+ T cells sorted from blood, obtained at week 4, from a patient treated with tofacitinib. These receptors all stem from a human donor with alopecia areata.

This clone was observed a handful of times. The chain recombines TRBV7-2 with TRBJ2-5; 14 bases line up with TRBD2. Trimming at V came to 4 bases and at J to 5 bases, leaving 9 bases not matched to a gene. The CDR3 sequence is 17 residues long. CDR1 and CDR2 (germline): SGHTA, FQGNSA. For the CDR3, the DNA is TGTGCCAGCAGCTCGGGACTAGCGGGGGCCGGGGGGGAGACCCAGTACTTC. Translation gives CASSSGLAGAGGETQYF.

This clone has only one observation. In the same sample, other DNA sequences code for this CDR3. CDR3 in amino acids: CASSLTGPSYEQYF. CDR3 nucleotide sequence: TGCGCCAGCAGCCTAACGGGTCCCTCCTACGAGCAGTACTTC. The V and J genes are TRBV5-1 and TRBJ2-7, with D uncertain. The CDR3 extends over 14 amino acids. Trimming shortened V by 4 bases and J by 0 bases, and 11 bases separated the two germline ends. Per the germline V gene, CDR1 is SGHRS and CDR2 is YFSETQ.

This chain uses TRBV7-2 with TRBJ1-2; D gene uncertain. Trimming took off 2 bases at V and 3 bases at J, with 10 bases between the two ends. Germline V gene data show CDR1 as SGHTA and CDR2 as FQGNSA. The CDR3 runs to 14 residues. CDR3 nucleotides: TGTGCCAGCAGCTTAATAAGGTCGGACTATGGCTACACCTTC. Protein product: CASSLIRSDYGYTF.

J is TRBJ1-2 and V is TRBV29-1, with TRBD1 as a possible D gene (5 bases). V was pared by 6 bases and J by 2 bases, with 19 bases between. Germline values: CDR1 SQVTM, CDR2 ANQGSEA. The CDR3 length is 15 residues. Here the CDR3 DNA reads TGCAGCGTCCTAAGGGATCACCGGGACAACTATGGCTACACCTTC. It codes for CSVLRDHRDNYGYTF. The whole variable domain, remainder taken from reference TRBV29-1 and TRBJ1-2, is SAVISQKPSRDICQRGTSLTIQCQVDSQVTMMFWYRQQPGQSLTLIATANQGSEATYESGFVIDKFPISRPNLTFSTLTVSNMSPEDSSIYLCSVLRDHRDNYGYTFGSGTRLTVV.